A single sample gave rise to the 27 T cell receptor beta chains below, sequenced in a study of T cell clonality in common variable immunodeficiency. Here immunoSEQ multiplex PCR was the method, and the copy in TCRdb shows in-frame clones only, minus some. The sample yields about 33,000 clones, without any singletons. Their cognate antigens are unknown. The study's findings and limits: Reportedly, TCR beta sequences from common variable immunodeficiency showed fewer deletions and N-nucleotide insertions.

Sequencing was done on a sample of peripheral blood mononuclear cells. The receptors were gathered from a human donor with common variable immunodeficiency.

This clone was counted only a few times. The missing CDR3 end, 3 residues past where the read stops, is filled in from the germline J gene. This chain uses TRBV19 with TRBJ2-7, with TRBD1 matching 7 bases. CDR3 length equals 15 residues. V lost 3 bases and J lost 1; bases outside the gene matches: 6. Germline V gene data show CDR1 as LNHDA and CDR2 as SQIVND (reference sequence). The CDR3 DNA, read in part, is TGTGCCAGTAGTATGGGGACAGTGAAATCCTACGAG. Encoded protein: CASSMGTVKSYE. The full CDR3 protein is CASSMGTVKSYEQYF.

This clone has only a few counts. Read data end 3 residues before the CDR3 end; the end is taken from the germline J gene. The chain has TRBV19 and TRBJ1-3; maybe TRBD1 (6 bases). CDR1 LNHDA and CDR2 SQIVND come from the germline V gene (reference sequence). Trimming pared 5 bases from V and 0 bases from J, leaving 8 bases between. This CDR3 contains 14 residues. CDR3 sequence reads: CASSLTGSGNTIYF. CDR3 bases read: TGTGCCAGTAGTTTGACAGGCTCTGGAAACACC. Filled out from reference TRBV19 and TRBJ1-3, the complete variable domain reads DGGITQSPKYLFRKEGQNVTLSCEQNLNHDAMYWYRQDPGQGLRLIYYSQIVNDFQKGDIAEGYSVSREKKESFPLTVTSAQKNPTAFYLCASSLTGSGNTIYFGEGSWLTVV.

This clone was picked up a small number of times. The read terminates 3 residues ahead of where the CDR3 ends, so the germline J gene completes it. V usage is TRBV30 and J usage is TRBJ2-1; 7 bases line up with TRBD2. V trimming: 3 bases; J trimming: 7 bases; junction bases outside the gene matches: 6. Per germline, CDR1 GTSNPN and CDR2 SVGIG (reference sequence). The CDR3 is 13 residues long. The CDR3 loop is CAWRPRGVNEQFF. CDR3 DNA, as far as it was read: TGTGCCTGGAGACCCCGGGGGGTTAATGAG.

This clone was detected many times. The CDR3 region is CASIPTSGGPNTGELFF. CDR3 DNA, as far as it was read: TGCGCCAGTATTCCGACTAGCGGGGGCCCGAACACCGGGGAG. The chain uses TRBV10-1 and TRBJ2-2; the match to TRBD2 covers 12 bases. The read is 3 residues too short to cover the CDR3 end, so that end is filled in from the germline J gene. The CDR3 is 17 residues long. Losses at the gene ends were 9 bases for V and 0 bases for J; bases not matched to a gene: 8. Germline V gene sequence: CDR1 WNHNN, CDR2 SYGVQD (reference sequence).

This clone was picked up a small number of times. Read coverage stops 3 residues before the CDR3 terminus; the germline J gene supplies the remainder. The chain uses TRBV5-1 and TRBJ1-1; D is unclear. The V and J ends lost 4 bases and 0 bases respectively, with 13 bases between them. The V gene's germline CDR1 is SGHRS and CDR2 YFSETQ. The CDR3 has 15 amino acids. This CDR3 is CASSQIGRLNTEAFF. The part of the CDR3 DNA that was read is TGCGCCAGCAGCCAAATAGGCAGGCTGAACACTGAA.

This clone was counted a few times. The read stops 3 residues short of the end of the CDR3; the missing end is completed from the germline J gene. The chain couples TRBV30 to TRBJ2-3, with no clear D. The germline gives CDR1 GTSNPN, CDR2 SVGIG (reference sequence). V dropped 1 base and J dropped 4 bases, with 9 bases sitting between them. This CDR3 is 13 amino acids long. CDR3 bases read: TGTGCCTGGAGTGAAGCTGCCCCAGATACG. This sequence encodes CAWSEAAPDT. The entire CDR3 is CAWSEAAPDTQYF. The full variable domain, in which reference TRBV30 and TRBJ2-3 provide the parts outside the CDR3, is SQTIHQWPATLVQPVGSPLSLECTVEGTSNPNLYWYRQAAGRGLQLLFYSVGIGQISSEVPQNLSASRPQDRQFILSSKKLLLSDSGFYLCAWSEAAPDTQYFGPGTRLTVL.

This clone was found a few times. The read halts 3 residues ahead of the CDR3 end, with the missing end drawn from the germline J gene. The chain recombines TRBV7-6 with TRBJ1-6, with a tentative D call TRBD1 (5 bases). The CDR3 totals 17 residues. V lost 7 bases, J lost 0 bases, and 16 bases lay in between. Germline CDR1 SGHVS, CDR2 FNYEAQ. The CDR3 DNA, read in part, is TGTGCCAGCACCCTAGCAGTGGGGGGCTCCTATAATTCACCC. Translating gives CASTLAVGGSYNSP. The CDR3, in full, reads CASTLAVGGSYNSPLHF. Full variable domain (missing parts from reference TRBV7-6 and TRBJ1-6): GAGVSQSPRYKVTKRGQDVALRCDPISGHVSLYWYRQALGQGPEFLTYFNYEAQQDKSGLPNDRFSAERPEGSISTLTIQRTEQRDSAMYRCASTLAVGGSYNSPLHFGNGTRLTVT.

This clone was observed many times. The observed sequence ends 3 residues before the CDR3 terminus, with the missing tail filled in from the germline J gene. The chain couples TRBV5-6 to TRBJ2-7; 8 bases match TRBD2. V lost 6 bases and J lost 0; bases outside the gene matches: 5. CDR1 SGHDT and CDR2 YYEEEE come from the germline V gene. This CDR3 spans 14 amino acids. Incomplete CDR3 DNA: TGTGCCAGCACCCAAAGCGGGAGCTCCTACGAG. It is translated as CASTQSGSSYE. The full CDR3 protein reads CASTQSGSSYEQYF.

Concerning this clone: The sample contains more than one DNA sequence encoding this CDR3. The CDR3 sequence is CASSLRGETQYF. Partial CDR3 DNA: TGTGCCAGCAGCTTGAGGGGAGAGACC. The chain is built from TRBV11-2 and TRBJ2-5, with D possibly being TRBD1 or TRBD2 (5 bases each). Read data end 3 residues before the CDR3 end; the end is taken from the germline J gene. Germline CDR1 and CDR2: SGHAT and FQNNGV. Trimming pared 3 bases from V and 4 bases from J, leaving 6 bases between. The CDR3 has 12 amino acids.

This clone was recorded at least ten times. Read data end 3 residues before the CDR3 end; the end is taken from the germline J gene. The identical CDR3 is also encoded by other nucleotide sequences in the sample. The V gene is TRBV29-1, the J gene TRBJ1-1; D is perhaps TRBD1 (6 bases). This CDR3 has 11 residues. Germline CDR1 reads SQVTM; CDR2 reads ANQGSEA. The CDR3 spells CSGGRGTEAFF. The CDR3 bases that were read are TGCAGCGGGGGGAGGGGGACCGAA.

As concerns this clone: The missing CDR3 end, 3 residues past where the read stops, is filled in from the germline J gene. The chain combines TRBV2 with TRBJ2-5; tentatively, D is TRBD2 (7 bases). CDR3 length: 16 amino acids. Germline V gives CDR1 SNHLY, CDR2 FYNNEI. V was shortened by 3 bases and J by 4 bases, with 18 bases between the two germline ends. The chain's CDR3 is CASSEISGGARETQYF. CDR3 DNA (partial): TGTGCCAGCAGTGAGATAAGTGGGGGGGCCCGAGAGACC.

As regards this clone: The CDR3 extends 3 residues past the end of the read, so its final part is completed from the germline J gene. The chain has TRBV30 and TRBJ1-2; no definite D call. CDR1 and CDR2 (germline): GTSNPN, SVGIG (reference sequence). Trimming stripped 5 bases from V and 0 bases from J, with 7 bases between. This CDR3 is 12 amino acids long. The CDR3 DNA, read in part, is TGTGCCTGGGCCGGGGCTAACTATGGC. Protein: CAWAGANYG. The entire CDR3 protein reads CAWAGANYGYTF.

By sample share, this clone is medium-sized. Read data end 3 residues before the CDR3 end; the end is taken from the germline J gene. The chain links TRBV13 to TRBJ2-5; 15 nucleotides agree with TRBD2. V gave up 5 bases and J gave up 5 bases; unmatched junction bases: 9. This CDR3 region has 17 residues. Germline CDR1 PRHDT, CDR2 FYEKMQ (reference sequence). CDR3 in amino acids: CASSPTPGTSGGETQYF. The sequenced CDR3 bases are TGTGCCAGCAGCCCTACACCCGGGACTAGCGGGGGGGAGACC.

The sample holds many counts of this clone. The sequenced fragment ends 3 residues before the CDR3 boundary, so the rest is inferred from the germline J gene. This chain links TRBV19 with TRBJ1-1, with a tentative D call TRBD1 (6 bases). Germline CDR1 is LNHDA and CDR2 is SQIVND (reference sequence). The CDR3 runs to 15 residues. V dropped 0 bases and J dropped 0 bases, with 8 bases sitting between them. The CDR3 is CASSIDGDMNTEAFF. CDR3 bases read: TGTGCCAGTAGTATAGACGGGGACATGAACACTGAA.

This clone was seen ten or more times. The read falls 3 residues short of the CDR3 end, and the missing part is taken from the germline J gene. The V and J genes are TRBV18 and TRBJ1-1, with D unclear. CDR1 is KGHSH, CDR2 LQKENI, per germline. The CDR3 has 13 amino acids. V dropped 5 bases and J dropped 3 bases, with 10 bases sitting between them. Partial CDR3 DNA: TGTGCCAGCTCAGGTGGACTGGACACTGAA. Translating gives CASSGGLDTE. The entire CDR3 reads CASSGGLDTEAFF.

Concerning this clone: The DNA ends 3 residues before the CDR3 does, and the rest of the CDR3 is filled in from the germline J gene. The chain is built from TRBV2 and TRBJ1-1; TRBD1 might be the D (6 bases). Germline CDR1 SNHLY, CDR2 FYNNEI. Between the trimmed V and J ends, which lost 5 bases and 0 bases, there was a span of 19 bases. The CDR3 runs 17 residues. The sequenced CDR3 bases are TGTGCCAGCAGTCCAAGGACCGGACAGTTAATGAACACTGAA. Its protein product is CASSPRTGQLMNTE. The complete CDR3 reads CASSPRTGQLMNTEAFF.

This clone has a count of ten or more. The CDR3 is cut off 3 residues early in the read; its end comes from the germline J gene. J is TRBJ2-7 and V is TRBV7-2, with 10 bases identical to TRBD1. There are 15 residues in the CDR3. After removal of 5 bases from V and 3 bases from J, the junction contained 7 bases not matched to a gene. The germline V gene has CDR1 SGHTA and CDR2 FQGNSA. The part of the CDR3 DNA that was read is TGTGCCAGCAGCCCCTGGACAGGGGGAGGCTACGAG. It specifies CASSPWTGGGYE. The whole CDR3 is CASSPWTGGGYEQYF.

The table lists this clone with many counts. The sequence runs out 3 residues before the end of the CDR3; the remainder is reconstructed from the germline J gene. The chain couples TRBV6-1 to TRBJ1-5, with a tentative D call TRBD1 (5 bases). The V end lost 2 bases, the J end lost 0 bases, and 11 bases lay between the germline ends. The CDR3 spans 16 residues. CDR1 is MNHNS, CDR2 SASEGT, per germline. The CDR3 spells CASSELQEYSNQPQHF. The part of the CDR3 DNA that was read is TGTGCCAGCAGTGAACTACAGGAATATAGCAATCAGCCC.

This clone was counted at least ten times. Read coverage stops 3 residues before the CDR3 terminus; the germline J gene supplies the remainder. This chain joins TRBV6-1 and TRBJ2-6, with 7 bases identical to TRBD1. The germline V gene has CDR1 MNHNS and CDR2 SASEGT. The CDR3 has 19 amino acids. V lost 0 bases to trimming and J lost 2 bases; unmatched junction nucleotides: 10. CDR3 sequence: CASSEARRQGITGANVLTF. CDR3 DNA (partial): TGTGCCAGCAGTGAAGCTCGAAGACAGGGTATAACTGGGGCCAACGTC.

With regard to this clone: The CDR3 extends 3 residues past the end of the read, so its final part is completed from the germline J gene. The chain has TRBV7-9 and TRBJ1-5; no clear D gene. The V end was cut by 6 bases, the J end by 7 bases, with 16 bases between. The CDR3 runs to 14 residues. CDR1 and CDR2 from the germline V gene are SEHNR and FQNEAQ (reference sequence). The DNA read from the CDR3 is TGTGCCAGCAGTACTTCCTCCTTAAAGCAGCCC. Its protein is CASSTSSLKQP. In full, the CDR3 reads CASSTSSLKQPQHF. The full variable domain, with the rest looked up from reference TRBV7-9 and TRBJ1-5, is DTGVSQNPRHKITKRGQNVTFRCDPISEHNRLYWYRQTLGQGPEFLTYFQNEAQLEKSRLLSDRFSAERPKGSFSTLEIQRTEQGDSAMYLCASSTSSLKQPQHFGDGTRLSIL.

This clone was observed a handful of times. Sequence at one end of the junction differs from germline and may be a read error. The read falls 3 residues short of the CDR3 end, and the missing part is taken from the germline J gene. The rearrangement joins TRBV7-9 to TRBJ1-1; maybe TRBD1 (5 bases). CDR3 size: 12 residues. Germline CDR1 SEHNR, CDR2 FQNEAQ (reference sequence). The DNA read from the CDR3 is TGTTCCAGTAGGGGTATGAACACTGAA. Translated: CSSRGMNTE. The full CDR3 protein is CSSRGMNTEAFF.

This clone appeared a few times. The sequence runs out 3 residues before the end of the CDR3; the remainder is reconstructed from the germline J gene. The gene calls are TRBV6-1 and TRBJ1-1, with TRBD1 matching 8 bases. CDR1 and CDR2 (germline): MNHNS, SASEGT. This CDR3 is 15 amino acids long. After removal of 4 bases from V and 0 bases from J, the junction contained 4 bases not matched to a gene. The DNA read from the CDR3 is TGTGCCAGCAGTGCCACGACAGGGGTGAACACTGAA. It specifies CASSATTGVNTE. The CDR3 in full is CASSATTGVNTEAFF.

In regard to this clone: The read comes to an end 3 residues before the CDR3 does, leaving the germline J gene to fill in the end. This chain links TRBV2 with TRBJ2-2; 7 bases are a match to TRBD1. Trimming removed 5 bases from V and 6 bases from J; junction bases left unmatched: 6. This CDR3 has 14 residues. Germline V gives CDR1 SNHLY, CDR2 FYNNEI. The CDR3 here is CASSNRGLPGELFF. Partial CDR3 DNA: TGTGCCAGCAGTAACAGGGGTCTCCCCGGGGAG.

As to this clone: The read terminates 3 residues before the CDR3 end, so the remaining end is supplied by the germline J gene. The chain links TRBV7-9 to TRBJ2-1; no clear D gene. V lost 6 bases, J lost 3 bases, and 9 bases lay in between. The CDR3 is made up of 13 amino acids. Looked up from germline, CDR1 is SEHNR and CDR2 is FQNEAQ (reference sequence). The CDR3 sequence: CASSGTNYNEQFF. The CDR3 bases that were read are TGTGCCAGCAGTGGCACAAACTACAATGAG.

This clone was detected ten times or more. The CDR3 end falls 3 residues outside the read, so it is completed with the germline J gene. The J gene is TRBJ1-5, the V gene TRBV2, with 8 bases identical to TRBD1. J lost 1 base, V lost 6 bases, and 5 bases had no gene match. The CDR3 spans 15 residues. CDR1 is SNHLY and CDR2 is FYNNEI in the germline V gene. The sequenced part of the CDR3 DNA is TGTGCCAGCAGCACGACAGGGGAGAGCAATCAGCCC. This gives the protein CASSTTGESNQP. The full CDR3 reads CASSTTGESNQPQHF.

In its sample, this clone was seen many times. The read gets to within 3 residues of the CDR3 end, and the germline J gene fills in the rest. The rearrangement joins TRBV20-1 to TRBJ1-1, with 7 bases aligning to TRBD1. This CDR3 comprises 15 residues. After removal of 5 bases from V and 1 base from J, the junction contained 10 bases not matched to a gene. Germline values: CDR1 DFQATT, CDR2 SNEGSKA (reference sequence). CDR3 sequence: CSARDSLIPNTEAFF. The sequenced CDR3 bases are TGCAGTGCTCGGGACAGCCTTATTCCGAACACTGAA.

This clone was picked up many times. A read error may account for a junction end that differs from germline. The CDR3 region is CASSLEDAAGGLFF. CDR3 DNA, as far as it was read: TGCGCCAGCAGCTTGGAAGACGCCGCGGGGGGG. V usage is TRBV5-1 and J usage is TRBJ2-2; 8 bases map to TRBD2. The read halts 3 residues ahead of the CDR3 end, with the missing end drawn from the germline J gene. Germline loops: CDR1 SGHRS, CDR2 YFSETQ. This CDR3 spans 14 amino acids.